Listed here are 27 T cell receptor beta chains from one sample, sequenced in a study of radiation and T cells in renal cell carcinoma. Profiled with immunoSEQ multiplex PCR; TCRdb holds only in-frame clones, not every one. The table shows around 94,000 clones, with around four fifths occurring only once. The time point denotes: blood 4 weeks post-SBRT, at nephrectomy. Treatment in this sample: 15 Gy SBRT to primary tumor, nephrectomy 4 weeks later. Here the sequenced sample was blood, taken from a patient whose treatment included radiotherapy and nephrectomy. The origin of the receptors is a man aged 45-65 years with renal cell carcinoma.

The chain uses TRBV4-1 and TRBJ1-2, with D tentatively TRBD1 (6 bases). CDR1 MGHRA and CDR2 YSYEKL come from the germline V gene. V lost 1 base to trimming and J lost 5 bases, with 14 bases between them. The CDR3 spans 15 residues. This chain's CDR3 is CASSQAGQFYYGYTF. The CDR3 bases are TGCGCCAGCAGCCAAGCCGGACAGTTTTATTATGGCTACACCTTC.

The rearrangement uses TRBV19 and TRBJ2-3, with 11 bases matching TRBD2. Germline V gene data show CDR1 as LNHDA and CDR2 as SQIVND (reference sequence). The junction had 11 bases not matched to a gene; V was cut back by 6 bases and J by 6 bases. The CDR3 loop spans 16 amino acids. CDR3: CASRDHSGRAADTQYF. The CDR3 DNA follows: TGTGCCAGTAGGGATCATAGCGGGAGGGCAGCTGATACGCAGTATTTT.

This rearrangement joins TRBV19 to TRBJ1-4; no firm D call. CDR3 size: 17 residues. Germline CDR1 and CDR2: LNHDA and SQIVND (reference sequence). The V gene lost 1 base and the J gene lost 2 bases, with 14 bases spanning the gap. CDR3 protein: CASSIGRTPSTNEKLFF. In DNA form, the CDR3 reads TGTGCCAGTAGTATAGGCAGGACGCCCTCGACTAATGAAAAACTGTTTTTT.

This clone was observed once. The chain couples TRBV9 to TRBJ2-5; 11 bases fit TRBD2. CDR3 length: 19 residues. Germline assignment: CDR1 SGDLS and CDR2 YYNGEE. With 4 bases clipped from V and 0 bases from J, the junction kept 14 bases outside the gene matches. The CDR3 sequence: CASSPLRTSGPGYQETQYF. The DNA for the CDR3 is TGTGCCAGCAGCCCCCTCCGGACTAGCGGGCCTGGGTACCAAGAGACCCAGTACTTC.

This rearrangement joins TRBV2 to TRBJ2-2; a weak D match, TRBD1 (5 bases). CDR1 and CDR2 from the germline V gene are SNHLY and FYNNEI. Deletions cut 6 bases from V and 4 bases from J, with 15 bases between. The CDR3 spans 15 residues. The DNA of the CDR3 is TGTGCCAGCAGGGAAAACAGGTTTGCCACCGGGGAGCTGTTTTTT. Translation gives CASRENRFATGELFF. The complete variable domain, with remaining parts taken from reference TRBV2 and TRBJ2-2, reads EPEVTQTPSHQVTQMGQEVILRCVPISNHLYFYWYRQILGQKVEFLVSFYNNEISEKSEIFDDQFSVERPDGSNFTLKIRSTKLEDSAMYFCASRENRFATGELFFGEGSRLTVL.

This clone was seen at least ten times. This rearrangement joins TRBV4-2 to TRBJ1-1, with D possibly matching TRBD1 (5 bases). This CDR3 is built from 14 residues. V dropped 3 bases and J dropped 2 bases, with 10 bases sitting between them. The germline gives CDR1 LGHNA, CDR2 YNFKEQ. The CDR3 nucleotides read TGTGCCAGCAGCCATCTCGACAGAAACACTGAAGCTTTCTTT. Its translation is CASSHLDRNTEAFF.

The J gene is TRBJ1-2, the V gene TRBV11-2, with unresolved D. The CDR3 has 11 residues. The V and J ends lost 3 bases and 8 bases respectively, with 7 bases between them. Germline V CDR1 and CDR2: SGHAT, FQNNGV. CDR3 sequence (DNA): TGTGCCAGCAGCTTCGGCAGCGGCTACACCTTC. Amino acid sequence: CASSFGSGYTF.

The DNA for the CDR3 is TGTGCCATCAGTGACGGGAGACAGCGGGAGAGCAGGTACAATGAGCAGTTCTTC. As protein: CAISDGRQRESRYNEQFF. V usage is TRBV10-3 and J usage is TRBJ2-1; TRBD2 agrees at 8 bases. Germline-derived CDR1 and CDR2 are ENHRY and SYGVKD. V lost 3 bases to trimming and J lost 4 bases; unmatched junction nucleotides: 14. This CDR3 has 18 amino acids.

The chain employs TRBV29-1 and TRBJ2-3; maybe TRBD2 (5 bases). In germline, CDR1 is SQVTM, CDR2 ANQGSEA. The germline V and J ends were trimmed by 1 base and 4 bases, with 15 bases remaining between them. This CDR3 spans 15 amino acids. The CDR3, as DNA: TGCAGCGTTGAAGGCTCGGGCAGTAGCGCAGATACGCAGTATTTT. Translating gives CSVEGSGSSADTQYF.

The gene calls are TRBV7-9 and TRBJ2-5, with 15 bases that match TRBD2. This CDR3 has 16 amino acids. V shed 3 bases and J 5 bases; nucleotides not matched to a gene: 4. Per the germline V gene, CDR1 is SEHNR and CDR2 is FQNEAQ (reference sequence). The CDR3 coding sequence is TGTGCCAGCAGCTTCGGACTAGCGGGGGGGCAGGAGACCCAGTACTTC. Protein sequence: CASSFGLAGGQETQYF.

The J gene is TRBJ1-3, the V gene TRBV2, with no clear D. The germline V gene has CDR1 SNHLY and CDR2 FYNNEI. The CDR3 covers 14 residues. V was pared by 5 bases and J by 0 bases, with 8 bases between. The CDR3 DNA is TGTGCCAGCAGTTTAGAGAGCTCTGGAAACACCATATATTTT. It encodes CASSLESSGNTIYF. The full variable domain, rest sourced from reference TRBV2 and TRBJ1-3, is EPEVTQTPSHQVTQMGQEVILRCVPISNHLYFYWYRQILGQKVEFLVSFYNNEISEKSEIFDDQFSVERPDGSNFTLKIRSTKLEDSAMYFCASSLESSGNTIYFGEGSWLTVV.

The chain links TRBV2 to TRBJ1-5; D gene unclear. This CDR3 is built from 14 residues. The V and J ends lost 2 bases and 4 bases respectively, with 9 bases between them. Germline lookup yields CDR1 SNHLY and CDR2 FYNNEI. The CDR3 nucleotides read TGTGCCAGCAGTGAATCGGCAGTTAATCAGCCCCAGCATTTT. Translation: CASSESAVNQPQHF. The full variable domain, with the rest looked up from reference TRBV2 and TRBJ1-5, is EPEVTQTPSHQVTQMGQEVILRCVPISNHLYFYWYRQILGQKVEFLVSFYNNEISEKSEIFDDQFSVERPDGSNFTLKIRSTKLEDSAMYFCASSESAVNQPQHFGDGTRLSIL.

This clone was seen only once. This chain joins TRBV28 and TRBJ2-3; 13 bases agree with TRBD2. V gave up 6 bases and J gave up 0 bases; unmatched junction bases: 12. This CDR3 comprises 19 residues. Germline V gene sequence: CDR1 MDHEN, CDR2 SYDVKM. In nucleotides, the CDR3 is TGTGCCAGCAGCCCCCCCCCGGGACTAGCGGGAACTAGCACAGATACGCAGTATTTT. This translates into CASSPPPGLAGTSTDTQYF. The variable domain in full, with the rest retrieved from reference TRBV28 and TRBJ2-3, is DVKVTQSSRYLVKRTGEKVFLECVQDMDHENMFWYRQDPGLGLRLIYFSYDVKMKEKGDIPEGYSVSREKKERFSLILESASTNQTSMYLCASSPPPGLAGTSTDTQYFGPGTRLTVL.

As for this clone: A junction end diverges from the germline sequence, so it may reflect a read error. This sequence joins TRBV14 and TRBJ2-5; 11 nucleotides agree with TRBD2. Germline CDR1 reads SGHDN; CDR2 reads FVKESK. This CDR3 is 17 amino acids long. CDR3 coding DNA: TGTGCCAGCAGCCAAGATCTAGCGGGGGGTGCCCAAGAGGCCCAGTACTTC. This sequence encodes CASSQDLAGGAQEAQYF.

This clone was recorded a few times. The rearrangement links TRBV6-4 to TRBJ1-3; no firm D call. Germline loops: CDR1 MRHNA, CDR2 SNTAGT. Trimming removed 8 bases from V and 0 bases from J, with 17 bases in between. This CDR3 contains 16 residues. CDR3 nucleotides: TGTGCCAGCGGGAGCGGATGGAAGAGCTCTGGAAACACCATATATTTT. As protein: CASGSGWKSSGNTIYF.

This sequence joins TRBV2 and TRBJ1-1; 7 bases match TRBD1. The length of the CDR3 is 15 residues. V was clipped by 5 bases and J by 9 bases; unmatched bases: 15. Germline CDR1 and CDR2: SNHLY and FYNNEI. Here the CDR3 DNA reads TGTGCCAGCAGTAGTCTATGGGGGACAGAAATCAAAGCTTTCTTT. It encodes CASSSLWGTEIKAFF.

The chain joins TRBV16 to TRBJ1-5; no firm D call. V was trimmed by 0 bases and J by 6 bases, leaving 12 bases between them. The CDR3 is made up of 15 amino acids. Per the germline V gene, CDR1 is KGHSY and CDR2 is FQNENV. In nucleotides, the CDR3 is TGTGCCAGCAGCCAATCTGAAGGTTATTCTCAGCCCCAGCATTTT. This codes for CASSQSEGYSQPQHF.

This rearrangement joins TRBV18 to TRBJ1-1; D ambiguous. The CDR3 is 17 residues long. Germline-derived CDR1 and CDR2 are KGHSH and LQKENI. Trimming cost V 3 bases and J 4 bases, with 21 bases left between them. The CDR3 region is CASSPLKGGSESTEAFF. The CDR3 DNA is TGTGCCAGCTCACCCCTGAAGGGTGGAAGTGAGAGCACTGAAGCTTTCTTT.

CDR3 region: CASSSGLEQYF. The CDR3 DNA sequence: TGTGCCAGCAGTTCGGGGCTCGAGCAGTACTTC. V gene TRBV27 combines with J gene TRBJ2-7, with D tentatively TRBD1 or TRBD2 (5 bases each). Trimming shortened V by 4 bases and J by 6 bases, and 7 bases separated the two germline ends. The CDR3 covers 11 residues. Germline V lookup: CDR1 MNHEY, CDR2 SMNVEV (reference sequence).

The chain employs TRBV28 and TRBJ2-7, with 8 bases that match TRBD1. Looked up from germline, CDR1 is MDHEN and CDR2 is SYDVKM. After removal of 5 bases from V and 4 bases from J, the junction contained 4 bases not matched to a gene. The CDR3 totals 13 residues. The CDR3 DNA reads as TGTGCCAGCAGTCGCGGACAGGGTTACGAGCAGTACTTC. This translates into CASSRGQGYEQYF.

Here the CDR3 DNA reads TGTGCCAGTAGTATGGGGTGGGACAGAGATAAAAACATTCAGTACTTC. Amino acids: CASSMGWDRDKNIQYF. The genes are TRBV19 and TRBJ2-4; 7 bases map to TRBD1. The ends lost 3 bases at V and 4 bases at J; junction bases unmatched: 9. This CDR3 region has 16 residues. In germline, CDR1 is LNHDA, CDR2 SQIVND (reference sequence).

The rearrangement joins TRBV30 to TRBJ1-5; no firm D call. Trimming took 0 bases from V and 12 from J, leaving 18 bases between them. Germline CDR1 GTSNPN, CDR2 SVGIG (reference sequence). The CDR3 spans 14 residues. CDR3 loop: CAWSVRQADENQHF. The CDR3 DNA sequence: TGTGCCTGGAGTGTACGGCAGGCGGACGAAAACCAGCATTTT.

V usage is TRBV10-3 and J usage is TRBJ1-6; D gene ambiguous. V was shortened by 3 bases and J by 9 bases, with 15 bases between the two germline ends. The CDR3 contains 15 residues. Germline CDR1 and CDR2: ENHRY and SYGVKD. The chain's CDR3 is CAISDYQVAGSPLHF. The CDR3 bases are TGTGCCATCAGTGATTATCAGGTGGCCGGTTCACCCCTCCACTTT.

The chain has TRBV13 and TRBJ1-1, with D unresolved. CDR3 length: 14 residues. Germline lookup yields CDR1 PRHDT and CDR2 FYEKMQ (reference sequence). The V gene lost 5 bases and the J gene lost 12 bases, with 22 bases spanning the gap. CDR3: CASSPIAPITSSFF. In DNA, the CDR3 is TGTGCCAGCAGCCCTATAGCCCCCATAACTTCGTCTTTCTTT.

The V and J genes are TRBV29-1 and TRBJ1-2, with D possibly being TRBD1 (5 bases). V lost 1 base and J lost 7, with 13 bases in between. Germline assignment: CDR1 SQVTM and CDR2 ANQGSEA. This CDR3 is built from 13 residues. For the CDR3, the DNA is TGCAGCGTTGAAGTCCAGGGAACGGTTGGCTACACCTTC. This translates into CSVEVQGTVGYTF.

This rearrangement joins TRBV7-2 to TRBJ1-2; 10 bases map to TRBD1. This CDR3 has 17 amino acids. The J segment lost 7 bases and the V segment lost 3 bases, leaving 14 bases of the junction unmatched. The germline gives CDR1 SGHTA, CDR2 FQGNSA. CDR3 bases: TGTGCCAGCAGCTTTTTAAGGGACAGGGGCTTCGGGGTTGGCTACACCTTC. This gives the protein CASSFLRDRGFGVGYTF. The full variable domain, with the rest looked up from reference TRBV7-2 and TRBJ1-2, is GAGVSQSPSNKVTEKGKDVELRCDPISGHTALYWYRQSLGQGLEFLIYFQGNSAPDKSGLPSDRFSAERTGGSVSTLTIQRTQQEDSAVYLCASSFLRDRGFGVGYTFGSGTRLTVV.

The rearrangement uses TRBV20-1 and TRBJ1-2; D unclear. The germline V gene encodes CDR1 DFQATT and CDR2 SNEGSKA (reference sequence). With 5 bases removed from V and 8 bases from J, the gap between germline ends came to 12 bases. CDR3 length: 11 residues. The CDR3 spells CSAARRSGYTF. In nucleotides, the CDR3 is TGCAGTGCTGCTCGCCGTTCGGGCTACACCTTC.